The 17 T cell receptor beta chains given below trace back to one sample, sequenced in a study of blood T cells in healthy people across ages. Alongside a J-beta primer mix, a sample-barcoded 5' primer served in a second PCR lasting roughly 6 to 11 cycles. MiXCR, applied by TCRdb to the 5' RACE reads, yields one record per CDR3 protein. The repertoire consists of hundreds of thousands of distinct CDR3 sequences, with roughly 32% occurring once and the leading ten covering 15%. Sequenced input: blood. The source of these receptors is a woman of 80 years or more in good health.

In this sample, this clonotype turned up a few times. The chain recombines TRBV28 with TRBJ2-1; the D is unclear. This CDR3 has 15 residues. Trimming stripped 6 bases from V and 1 base from J, with 13 bases between. Per germline, CDR1 MDHEN and CDR2 SYDVKM. The CDR3 protein is CASRGYSLSYNEQFF. As DNA, the CDR3 is TGTGCCAGCAGGGGGTACAGCCTATCCTACAATGAGCAGTTCTTC.

The chain is built from TRBV19 and TRBJ2-3; the match to TRBD2 covers 7 bases. J lost 2 bases, V lost 6 bases, and 11 bases had no gene match. Germline V gives CDR1 LNHDA, CDR2 SQIVND (reference sequence). The CDR3 length is 16 residues. CDR3 sequence (DNA): TGTGCCAGTAGCAATTCTCCGACTAGCAACACAGATACGCAGTATTTT. This encodes CASSNSPTSNTDTQYF. Complete variable domain (other parts from reference TRBV19 and TRBJ2-3): DGGITQSPKYLFRKEGQNVTLSCEQNLNHDAMYWYRQDPGQGLRLIYYSQIVNDFQKGDIAEGYSVSREKKESFPLTVTSAQKNPTAFYLCASSNSPTSNTDTQYFGPGTRLTVL.

In its sample, this clonotype was seen a few times. The chain carries TRBV6-2 or TRBV6-3 and TRBJ1-1; 9 nucleotides align to TRBD1. V lost 4 bases to trimming and J lost 0 bases; unmatched junction nucleotides: 9. The CDR3 covers 17 residues. Looked up from germline, CDR1 is MNHEY and CDR2 is SVGEGT. This CDR3 is CASSSTTGGGMNTEAFF. CDR3 DNA: TGTGCCAGCAGTTCTACTACAGGGGGCGGGATGAACACTGAAGCTTTCTTT.

This clonotype was detected a few times. V and J are TRBV6-5 and TRBJ1-1; TRBD1 is a possible D gene (6 bases). This CDR3 contains 11 residues. The germline V gene encodes CDR1 MNHEY and CDR2 SVGAGI. Between the trimmed V and J ends, which lost 7 bases and 3 bases, there was a span of 6 bases. The CDR3 reads CASNRDTEAFF. CDR3 nucleotides: TGTGCCAGCAACAGGGACACTGAAGCTTTCTTT.

The V and J genes are TRBV29-1 and TRBJ1-2; D is possibly TRBD1 (6 bases). The germline CDR1 and CDR2 sequences are SQVTM and ANQGSEA. The CDR3 has 16 residues. Trimming removed 1 base from V and 6 bases from J, with 21 bases in between. The CDR3 sequence: CSVEVVRRTANDGYTF. CDR3 in DNA: TGCAGCGTTGAAGTTGTCAGGAGGACAGCAAATGATGGCTACACCTTC. Together with reference TRBV29-1 and TRBJ1-2, the CDR3 gives the full variable domain: SAVISQKPSRDICQRGTSLTIQCQVDSQVTMMFWYRQQPGQSLTLIATANQGSEATYESGFVIDKFPISRPNLTFSTLTVSNMSPEDSSIYLCSVEVVRRTANDGYTFGSGTRLTVV.

With regard to this clonotype: This clone may be a read error of a much larger clone one base away. The rearrangement joins TRBV6-2 or TRBV6-3 to TRBJ1-2, with 11 bases aligning to TRBD1. Germline V gene lookup returns CDR1 MNHEY and CDR2 SVGEGT. V lost 5 bases, J lost 8 bases, and 10 bases stayed unmatched. The CDR3 totals 15 residues. CDR3 residues: CASSGGGQGALGYTF. CDR3 nucleotides: TGTGCCAGCAGTGGAGGAGGACAGGGGGCCTTGGGCTACACCTTC.

To note about this clonotype: A much larger clone differs from this one at a single base, so this may be a read error. The rearrangement uses TRBV18 and TRBJ2-7; D not certain. The assigned J gene may be wrong: the sequence end matches TRBJ2-5 better. Germline CDR1 reads KGHSH; CDR2 reads LQKENI. The CDR3 runs 12 residues. This CDR3 reads CASSPAVETQYF. In DNA, the CDR3 is TGTGCCAGCTCACCGGCAGTCGAGACCCAGTACTTC.

The rearrangement joins TRBV12-3 or TRBV12-4 to TRBJ2-3; 8 bases are shared with TRBD2. The CDR3 contains 15 residues. V was clipped by 5 bases and J by 4 bases; unmatched bases: 8. This CDR3 is CASSRSGGDADTQYF. As DNA, the CDR3 is TGTGCCAGCAGTCGATCGGGAGGGGACGCAGATACGCAGTATTTT.

This clonotype appeared many times. The chain uses TRBV7-2 and TRBJ2-5, with a weak D call TRBD2 (5 bases). The CDR3 runs 15 residues. Germline-derived CDR1 and CDR2 are SGHTA and FQGNSA. Deletions cut 3 bases from V and 1 base from J, with 12 bases between. The CDR3 spells CASSLFGETQETQYF. CDR3 DNA sequence: TGTGCCAGCAGCTTGTTCGGGGAGACCCAAGAGACCCAGTACTTC.

This clonotype occurred many times. The chain couples TRBV27 to TRBJ2-7; no reliable D call. From germline, CDR1 is MNHEY and CDR2 SMNVEV (reference sequence). Trimming shortened V by 6 bases and J by 0 bases, and 9 bases separated the two germline ends. CDR3 size: 13 residues. The CDR3 nucleotides read TGTGCCAGCAGGGCGGCTGACTCCTACGAGCAGTACTTC. This sequence encodes CASRAADSYEQYF.

The chain recombines TRBV20-1 with TRBJ2-7; TRBD2 aligns across 7 bases. This CDR3 comprises 17 residues. J was trimmed by 1 base and V by 0 bases; bases with no gene match: 12. Germline CDR1 is DFQATT and CDR2 is SNEGSKA (reference sequence). CDR3 bases: TGCAGTGCTAGAGAACCCCTCGGGTCTAGCGGTTCCTACGAGCAGTACTTC. Its protein product is CSAREPLGSSGSYEQYF.

The chain employs TRBV24-1 and TRBJ1-2; no definite D call. The length of the CDR3 is 14 residues. V shed 1 base and J shed 4 bases, with 9 bases lying between them. Germline assignment: CDR1 KGHDR and CDR2 SFDVKD. Here the CDR3 DNA reads TGTGCCACCAGTGATTTTTCACAGAGCTATGGCTACACCTTC. Protein: CATSDFSQSYGYTF.

This clonotype was seen only a few times. A read error may explain this, as a much larger clone is one base away. The rearrangement uses TRBV20-1 and TRBJ2-5, with 10 bases aligning to TRBD2. Germline lookup yields CDR1 DFQATT and CDR2 SNEGSKA (reference sequence). Trimming cost V 2 bases and J 4 bases; bases outside gene matches: 4. The CDR3 extends over 14 amino acids. CDR3 in DNA: TGCAGTGCTAGAAGCCCTAGCGGGGGAGAGACCCAGTACTTC. Translation: CSARSPSGGETQYF.

A note on this clonotype: A read error may explain this, as a much larger clone is one base away. The chain couples TRBV6-1 to TRBJ2-1; no clear D gene. The CDR3 sequence is 13 residues long. CDR1 and CDR2 from the germline V gene are MNHNS and SASEGT. The ends were cut back, 2 bases at V and 10 bases at J, with 12 bases in the middle. The CDR3 DNA follows: TGTGCCAGCAGTGAAATAGTATCCTACGAGCAGTTCTTC. Translating it yields CASSEIVSYEQFF.

This clonotype showed up just a few times. This may be a read error, as it is one base from a much larger clone. J is TRBJ2-4 and V is TRBV20-1; D possibly matches TRBD1 or TRBD2 (6 bases each). Germline CDR1 reads DFQATT; CDR2 reads SNEGSKA (reference sequence). This CDR3 is built from 16 residues. The CDR3 loop is CGAEGVGGRAKNIQYF. CDR3 sequence (DNA): TGCGGTGCGGAGGGGGTGGGGGGTCGAGCCAAAAACATTCAGTACTTC.

Many counts were recorded for this clonotype. The CDR3 bases are TGTGCCAGCAGTCCTGTAGGGGGGTTACAGGGGGCGATCTACAATGAGCAGTTCTTC. It codes for CASSPVGGLQGAIYNEQFF. The V call is TRBV6-1, the J call TRBJ2-1; 9 bases line up with TRBD1. J gave up 3 bases and V 5 bases, and 17 bases lay outside the gene matches. CDR3 length equals 19 residues. In germline, CDR1 is MNHNS, CDR2 SASEGT.

Concerning this clonotype itself: One base away lies a much larger clone, so this may be a sequencing read error. V is TRBV12-3 or TRBV12-4 and J is TRBJ2-3, with 8 bases identical to TRBD2. CDR3 length equals 16 residues. CDR3 in amino acids: CASAPGGQMGTDAQYF. The CDR3, as DNA: TGTGCCAGCGCCCCGGGGGGGCAAATGGGCACAGATGCGCAGTATTTT.